The source of this T cell receptor (beta chain) is a study of blood T cell repertoires in COVID-19. About the research overall: Material from acute and convalescent COVID-19 was sourced from the United States, Italy and Spain. Sources were T cells, B-cell-depleted T cells, or PBMCs; the material itself was cDNA or gDNA.

Source study methods: For nucleated cells, counts were estimated from reference gene primer amplification. The assay was immunoSEQ multiplex PCR, and TCRdb's table has in-frame clones only and misses some. V and J calls and clone size are given by that table; D and trimming were obtained from the DNA. Altogether nearly 65,000 clones are present, around 80% being singletons, with the ten largest covering 10% to 15%. CDR1 is LNHNV and CDR2 is YYDKDF in the germline V gene (reference sequence). The CDR3 length is 15 residues. Losses at the gene ends were 1 base for V and 4 bases for J; bases not matched to a gene: 3.

The receptor was isolated from a human donor in a cohort sampled during active COVID-19. Sequenced sample: peripheral blood. The J gene is TRBJ2-7, the V gene TRBV15; 11 bases match TRBD1. The DNA for the CDR3 is TGTGCCACCAGCAGAGGGACAGGGGGCAGGTACGAGCAGTACTTC. Translation gives CATSRGTGGRYEQYF.